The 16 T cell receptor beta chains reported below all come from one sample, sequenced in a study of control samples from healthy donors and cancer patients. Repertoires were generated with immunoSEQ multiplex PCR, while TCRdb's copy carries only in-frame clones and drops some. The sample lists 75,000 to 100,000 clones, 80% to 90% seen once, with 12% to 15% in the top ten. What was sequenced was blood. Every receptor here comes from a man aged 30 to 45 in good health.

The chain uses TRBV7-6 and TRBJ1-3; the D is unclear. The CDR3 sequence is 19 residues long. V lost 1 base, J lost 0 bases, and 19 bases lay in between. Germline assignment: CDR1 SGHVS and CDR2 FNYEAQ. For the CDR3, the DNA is TGTGCCAGCAGCTTAGGATATGGTGGTCAGGCGACCTCTGGAAACACCATATATTTT. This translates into CASSLGYGGQATSGNTIYF.

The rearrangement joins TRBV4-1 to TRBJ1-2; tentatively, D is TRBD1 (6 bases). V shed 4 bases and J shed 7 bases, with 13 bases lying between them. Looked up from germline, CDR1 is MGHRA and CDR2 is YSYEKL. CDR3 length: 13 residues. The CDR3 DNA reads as TGCGCCAGCAGCCCGGGGCAGGGGCTTGGCTACACCTTC. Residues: CASSPGQGLGYTF.

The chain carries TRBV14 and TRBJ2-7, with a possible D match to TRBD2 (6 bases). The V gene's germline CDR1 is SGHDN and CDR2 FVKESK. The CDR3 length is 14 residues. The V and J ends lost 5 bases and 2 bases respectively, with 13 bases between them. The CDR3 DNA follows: TGTGCCAGCAGCTCCGGGGCGGGACCCTACGAGCAGTACTTC. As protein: CASSSGAGPYEQYF.

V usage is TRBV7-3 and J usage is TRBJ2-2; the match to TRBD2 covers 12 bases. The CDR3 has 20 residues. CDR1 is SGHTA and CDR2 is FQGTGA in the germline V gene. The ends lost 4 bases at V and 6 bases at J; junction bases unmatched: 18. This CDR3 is CASSSPGTSGPHGDPGELFF. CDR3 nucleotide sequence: TGTGCCAGCAGCTCCCCCGGGACTAGCGGGCCTCATGGGGACCCCGGGGAGCTGTTTTTT.

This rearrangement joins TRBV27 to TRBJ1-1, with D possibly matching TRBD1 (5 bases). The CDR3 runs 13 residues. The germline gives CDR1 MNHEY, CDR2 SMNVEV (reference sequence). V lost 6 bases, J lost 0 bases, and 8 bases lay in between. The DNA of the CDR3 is TGTGCCAGCAGGACAGAGTTGAACACTGAAGCTTTCTTT. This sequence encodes CASRTELNTEAFF.

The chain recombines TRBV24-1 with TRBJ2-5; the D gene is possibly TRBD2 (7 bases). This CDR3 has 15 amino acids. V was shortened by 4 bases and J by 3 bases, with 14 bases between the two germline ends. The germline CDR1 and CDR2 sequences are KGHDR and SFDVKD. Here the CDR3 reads CATSDLRGAEETQYF. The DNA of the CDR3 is TGTGCCACCAGTGACCTCCGGGGGGCAGAAGAGACCCAGTACTTC.

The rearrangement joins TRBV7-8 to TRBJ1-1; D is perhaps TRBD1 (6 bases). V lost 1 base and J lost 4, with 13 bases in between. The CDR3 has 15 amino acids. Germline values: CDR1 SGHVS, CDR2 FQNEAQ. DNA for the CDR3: TGTGCCAGCAGCTTAGAACCAGGGGTGGGCACTGAAGCTTTCTTT. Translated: CASSLEPGVGTEAFF.

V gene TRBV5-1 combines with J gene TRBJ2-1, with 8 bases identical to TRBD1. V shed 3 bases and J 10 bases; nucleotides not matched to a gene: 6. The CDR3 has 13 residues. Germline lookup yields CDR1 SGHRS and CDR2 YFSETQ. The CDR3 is CASSYRQGWEQFF. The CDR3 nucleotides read TGCGCCAGCAGCTACCGACAGGGGTGGGAGCAGTTCTTC.

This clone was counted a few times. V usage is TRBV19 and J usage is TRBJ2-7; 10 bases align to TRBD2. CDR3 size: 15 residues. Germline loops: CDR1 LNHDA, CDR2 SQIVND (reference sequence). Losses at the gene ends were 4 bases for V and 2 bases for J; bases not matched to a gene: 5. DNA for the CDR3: TGTGCCAGTAGTACTCTAGCGGGAGAGACCTACGAGCAGTACTTC. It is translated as CASSTLAGETYEQYF.

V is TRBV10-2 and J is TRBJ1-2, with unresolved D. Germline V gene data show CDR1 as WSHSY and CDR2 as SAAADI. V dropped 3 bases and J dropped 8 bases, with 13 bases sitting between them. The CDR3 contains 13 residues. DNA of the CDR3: TGCGCCAGCAGTGACCCCGGACGGTGGGGCTACACCTTC. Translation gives CASSDPGRWGYTF.

Here the CDR3 DNA reads TGTGCCAGCAGGCACGACAGGGCTCCCTATGGCTACACCTTC. This codes for CASRHDRAPYGYTF. The genes are TRBV2 and TRBJ1-2, with 7 bases lining up with TRBD1. CDR3 size: 14 residues. With V trimmed by 6 bases and J by 4 bases, 8 bases remained unmatched. Germline CDR1 reads SNHLY; CDR2 reads FYNNEI.

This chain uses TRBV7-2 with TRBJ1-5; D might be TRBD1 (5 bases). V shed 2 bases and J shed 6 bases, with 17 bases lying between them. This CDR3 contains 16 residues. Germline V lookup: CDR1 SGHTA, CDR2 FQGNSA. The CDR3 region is CASSLNSGRTTQPQHF. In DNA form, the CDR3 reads TGTGCCAGCAGCTTAAATTCAGGGAGGACGACTCAGCCCCAGCATTTT.

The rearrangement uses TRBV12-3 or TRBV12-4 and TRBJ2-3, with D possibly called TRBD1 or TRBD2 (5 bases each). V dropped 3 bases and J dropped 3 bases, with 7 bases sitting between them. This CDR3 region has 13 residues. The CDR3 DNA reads TGTGCCAGCAGTTTCGAGGGGACAGATACGCAGTATTTT. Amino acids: CASSFEGTDTQYF.

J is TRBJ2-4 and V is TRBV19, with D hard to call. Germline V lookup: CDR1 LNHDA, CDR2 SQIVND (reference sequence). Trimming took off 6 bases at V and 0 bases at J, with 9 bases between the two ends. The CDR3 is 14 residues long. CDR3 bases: TGTGCCAGTAGCCCGACCCTAGCCAAAAACATTCAGTACTTC. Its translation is CASSPTLAKNIQYF.

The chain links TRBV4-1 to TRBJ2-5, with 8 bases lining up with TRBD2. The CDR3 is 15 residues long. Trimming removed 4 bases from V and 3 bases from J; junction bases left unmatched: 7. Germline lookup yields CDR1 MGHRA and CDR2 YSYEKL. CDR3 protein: CASSPAGAGEETQYF. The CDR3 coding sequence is TGCGCCAGCAGCCCAGCGGGAGCTGGAGAAGAGACCCAGTACTTC.

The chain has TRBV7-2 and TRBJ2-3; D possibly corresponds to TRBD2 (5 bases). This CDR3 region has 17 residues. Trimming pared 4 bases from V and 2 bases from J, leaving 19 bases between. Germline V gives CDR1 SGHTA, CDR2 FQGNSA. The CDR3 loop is CASSSTDWSPLTDTQYF. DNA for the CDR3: TGTGCCAGCAGCTCTACGGACTGGTCTCCTCTCACAGATACGCAGTATTTT.